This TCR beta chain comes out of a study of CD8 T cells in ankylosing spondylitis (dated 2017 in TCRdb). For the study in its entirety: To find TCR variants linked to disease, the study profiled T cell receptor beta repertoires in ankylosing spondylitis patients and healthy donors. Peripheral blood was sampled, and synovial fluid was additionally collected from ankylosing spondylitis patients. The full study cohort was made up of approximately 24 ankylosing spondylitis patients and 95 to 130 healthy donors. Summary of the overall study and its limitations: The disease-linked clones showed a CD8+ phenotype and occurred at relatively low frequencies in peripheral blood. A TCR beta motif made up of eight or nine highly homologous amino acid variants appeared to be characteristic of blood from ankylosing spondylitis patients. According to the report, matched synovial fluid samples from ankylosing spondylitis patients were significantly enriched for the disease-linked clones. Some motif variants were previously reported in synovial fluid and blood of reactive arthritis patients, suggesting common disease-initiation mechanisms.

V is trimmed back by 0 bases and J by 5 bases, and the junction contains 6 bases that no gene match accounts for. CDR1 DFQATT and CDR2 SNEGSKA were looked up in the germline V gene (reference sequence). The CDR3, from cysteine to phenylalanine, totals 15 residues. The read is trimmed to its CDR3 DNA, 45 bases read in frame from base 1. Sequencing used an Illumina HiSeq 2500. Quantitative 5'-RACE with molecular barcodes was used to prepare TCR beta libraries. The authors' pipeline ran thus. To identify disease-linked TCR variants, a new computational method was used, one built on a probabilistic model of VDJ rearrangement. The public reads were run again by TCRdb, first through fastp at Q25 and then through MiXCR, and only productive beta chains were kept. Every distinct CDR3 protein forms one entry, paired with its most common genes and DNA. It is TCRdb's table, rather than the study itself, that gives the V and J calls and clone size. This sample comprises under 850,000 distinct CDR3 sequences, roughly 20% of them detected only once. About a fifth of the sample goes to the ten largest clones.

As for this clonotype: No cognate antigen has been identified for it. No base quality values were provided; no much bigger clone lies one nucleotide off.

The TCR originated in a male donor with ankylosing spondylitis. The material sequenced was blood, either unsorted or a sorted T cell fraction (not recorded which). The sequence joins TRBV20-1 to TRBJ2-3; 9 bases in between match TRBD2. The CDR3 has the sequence CSARDPGLARDTQYF. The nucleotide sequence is TGCAGTGCTAGAGATCCGGGACTAGCAAGAGATACGCAGTATTTT.